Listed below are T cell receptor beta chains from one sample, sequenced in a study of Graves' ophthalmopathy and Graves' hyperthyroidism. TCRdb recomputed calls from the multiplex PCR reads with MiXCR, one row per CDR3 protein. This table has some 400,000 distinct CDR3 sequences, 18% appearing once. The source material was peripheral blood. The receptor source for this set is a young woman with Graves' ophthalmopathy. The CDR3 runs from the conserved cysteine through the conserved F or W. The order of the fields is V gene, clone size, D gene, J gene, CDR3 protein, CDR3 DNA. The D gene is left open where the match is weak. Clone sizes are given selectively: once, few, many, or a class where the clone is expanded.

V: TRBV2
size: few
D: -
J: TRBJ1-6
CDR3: CASSGQRNNSPLHF
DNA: TGTGCCAGCAGTGGCCAGCGAAATAATTCACCCCTCCACTTT

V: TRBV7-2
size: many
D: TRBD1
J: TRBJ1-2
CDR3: CASSLGQESYGYTF
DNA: TGTGCCAGCAGCTTGGGACAGGAGTCCTATGGCTACACCTTC

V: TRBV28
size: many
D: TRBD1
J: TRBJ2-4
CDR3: CASSLQGAKNIQYF
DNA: TGTGCCAGCAGCCTACAGGGGGCCAAAAACATTCAGTACTTC

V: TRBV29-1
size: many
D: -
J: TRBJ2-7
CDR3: CSVEWGPRYEQYF
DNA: TGCAGCGTTGAGTGGGGACCGCGCTACGAGCAGTACTTC

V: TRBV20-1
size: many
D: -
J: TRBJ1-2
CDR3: CSATGGRTSGYTF
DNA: TGCAGCGCTACCGGGGGACGGACTTCGGGCTACACCTTC

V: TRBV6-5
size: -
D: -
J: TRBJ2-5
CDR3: CASGAGRGETQYF
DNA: TGTGCCAGCGGAGCCGGGAGAGGAGAGACCCAGTACTTC

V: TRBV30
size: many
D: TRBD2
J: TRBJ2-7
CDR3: CAWSTSSGPYEQYF
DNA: TGTGCCTGGAGTACGAGTAGCGGGCCCTACGAGCAGTACTTC

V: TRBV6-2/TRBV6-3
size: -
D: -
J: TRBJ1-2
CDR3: CASSPVRRGPSGYTF
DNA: TGTGCCAGCAGCCCCGTAAGGCGGGGCCCTAGCGGCTACACCTTC

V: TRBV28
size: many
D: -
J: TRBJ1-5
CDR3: CASSPGGGYNQPQHF
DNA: TGTGCCAGCAGCCCGGGGGGGGGTTACAATCAGCCCCAGCATTTT

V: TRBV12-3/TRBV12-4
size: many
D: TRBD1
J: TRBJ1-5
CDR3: CASSRGQGDQPQHF
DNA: TGTGCCAGCAGCCGTGGACAGGGGGATCAGCCCCAGCATTTT

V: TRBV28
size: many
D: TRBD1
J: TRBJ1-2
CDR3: CASRPGQGILKGYGYTF
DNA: TGTGCCAGCAGACCGGGACAGGGTATTTTAAAAGGGTATGGCTACACCTTC

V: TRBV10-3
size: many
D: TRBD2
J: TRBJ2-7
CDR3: CAISDRLAEAYEQYF
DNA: TGTGCCATCAGTGATCGCCTAGCGGAGGCCTACGAGCAGTACTTC

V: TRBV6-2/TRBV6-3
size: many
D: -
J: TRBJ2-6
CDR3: CASRFFQGGSSANVLTF
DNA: TGTGCCAGCAGGTTCTTTCAGGGGGGCTCGAGTGCCAACGTCCTGACTTTC

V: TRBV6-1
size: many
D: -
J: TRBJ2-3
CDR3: CASSEARGAWDTQYF
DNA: TGTGCCAGCAGTGAAGCGCGTGGGGCTTGGGATACGCAGTATTTT

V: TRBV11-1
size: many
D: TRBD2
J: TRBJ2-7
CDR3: CASSSKVSGAATYEQYF
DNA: TGTGCCAGCAGCTCAAAAGTAAGCGGGGCCGCCACCTACGAGCAGTACTTC

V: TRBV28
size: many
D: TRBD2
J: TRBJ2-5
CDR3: CASSPRGDREETQYF
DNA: TGTGCCAGCAGTCCTCGGGGGGACCGCGAAGAGACCCAGTACTTC

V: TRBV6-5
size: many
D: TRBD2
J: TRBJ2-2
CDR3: CASSPGGGRDTGELFF
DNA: TGTGCCAGCAGCCCCGGGGGGGGGAGGGACACCGGGGAGCTGTTTTTT

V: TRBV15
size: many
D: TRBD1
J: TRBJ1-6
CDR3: CATSRGKIGTVNSPLHF
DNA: TGTGCCACCAGCAGAGGGAAGATAGGGACAGTCAATTCACCCCTCCACTTT

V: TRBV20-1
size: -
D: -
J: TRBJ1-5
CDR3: CSARGESQPQHF
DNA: TGCAGTGCTCGGGGGGAGTCTCAGCCCCAGCATTTT

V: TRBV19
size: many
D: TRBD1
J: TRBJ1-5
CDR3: CASSIITGEQPQHF
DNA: TGTGCCAGTAGTATTATAACAGGGGAACAGCCCCAGCATTTT

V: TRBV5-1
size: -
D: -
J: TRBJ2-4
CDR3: CASSFQGIGNIQYF
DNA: TGCGCCAGCAGCTTCCAGGGTATTGGGAACATTCAGTACTTC

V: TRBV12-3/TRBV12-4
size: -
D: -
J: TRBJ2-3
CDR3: CASAEASGTDTQYF
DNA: TGTGCCAGCGCGGAGGCTAGCGGCACAGATACGCAGTATTTT

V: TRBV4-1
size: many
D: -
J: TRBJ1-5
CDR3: CASSLGSSNQPQHF
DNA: TGCGCCAGCAGCCTTGGGAGTAGCAATCAGCCCCAGCATTTT

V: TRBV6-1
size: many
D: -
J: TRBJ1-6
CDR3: CASSGQGRSPLHF
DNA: TGTGCCAGCAGCGGACAAGGCCGTTCACCCCTCCACTTT

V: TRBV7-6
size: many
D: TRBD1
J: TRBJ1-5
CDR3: CASSPSTGASNQPQHF
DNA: TGTGCCAGCAGCCCTAGCACAGGGGCGAGCAATCAGCCCCAGCATTTT

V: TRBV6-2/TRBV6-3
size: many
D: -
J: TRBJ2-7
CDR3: CASSYGHYEQYF
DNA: TGTGCCAGCAGTTACGGCCACTACGAGCAGTACTTC

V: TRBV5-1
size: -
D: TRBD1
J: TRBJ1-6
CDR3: CASSSGGGQGNSPLHF
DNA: TGCGCCAGCAGCTCGGGCGGGGGACAGGGGAATTCACCCCTCCACTTT

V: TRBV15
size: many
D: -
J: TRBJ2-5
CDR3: CATSRETQETQYF
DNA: TGTGCCACCAGCAGAGAAACCCAAGAGACCCAGTACTTC

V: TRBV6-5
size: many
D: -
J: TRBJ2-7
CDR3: CASSYSEGPRLPQQYF
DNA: TGTGCCAGCAGTTACTCGGAAGGACCTAGGCTTCCGCAGCAGTACTTC

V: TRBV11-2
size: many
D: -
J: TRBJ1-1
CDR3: CASSLGNSLGNTEAFF
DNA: TGTGCCAGCAGCTTAGGAAATTCCTTGGGGAACACTGAAGCTTTCTTT

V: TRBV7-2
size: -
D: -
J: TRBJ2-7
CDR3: CASSLAVDLGEQYF
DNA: TGTGCCAGCAGCTTAGCGGTGGACTTAGGCGAGCAGTACTTC

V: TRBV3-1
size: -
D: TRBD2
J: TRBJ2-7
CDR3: CASSQDWASGRRTSSYEQYF
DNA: TGTGCCAGCAGCCAAGATTGGGCTAGCGGGAGGCGTACGAGCTCCTACGAGCAGTACTTC

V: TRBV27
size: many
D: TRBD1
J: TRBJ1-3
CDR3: CASSLDRGTGNTIYF
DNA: TGTGCCAGCAGTTTGGACAGGGGGACCGGAAACACCATATATTTT

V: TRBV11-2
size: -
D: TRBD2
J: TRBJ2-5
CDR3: CASSEPSSGGLKETQYF
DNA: TGTGCCAGCAGTGAACCCTCTAGCGGGGGCCTGAAAGAGACCCAGTACTTC

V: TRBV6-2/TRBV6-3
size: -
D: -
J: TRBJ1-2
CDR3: CASSYSRGTAGYTF
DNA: TGTGCCAGCAGTTACAGTCGGGGCACCGCTGGCTACACCTTC

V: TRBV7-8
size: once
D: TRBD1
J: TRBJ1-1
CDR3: CASSSYRPGTGTTEAFF
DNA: TGTGCCAGCAGCTCATACCGTCCCGGGACAGGGACGACTGAAGCTTTCTTT

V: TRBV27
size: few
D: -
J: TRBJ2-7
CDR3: CASSDMGGREQYF
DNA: TGTGCCAGCAGTGATATGGGGGGTCGCGAGCAGTACTTC

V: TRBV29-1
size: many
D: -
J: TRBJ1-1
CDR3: CSVVKNSMNTEAFF
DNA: TGCAGCGTTGTCAAGAACAGCATGAACACTGAAGCTTTCTTT

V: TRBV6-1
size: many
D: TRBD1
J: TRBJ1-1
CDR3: CASSGDRVDTEAFF
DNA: TGTGCCAGCAGTGGGGACAGGGTGGACACTGAAGCTTTCTTT

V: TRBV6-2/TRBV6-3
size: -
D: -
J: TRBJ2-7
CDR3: CASSAWTRLEQYF
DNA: TGTGCCAGCAGTGCTTGGACTCGTCTCGAGCAGTACTTC

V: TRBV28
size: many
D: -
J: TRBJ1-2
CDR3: CASSLDRDGYTF
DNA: TGTGCCAGCAGTTTAGACCGAGATGGCTACACCTTC

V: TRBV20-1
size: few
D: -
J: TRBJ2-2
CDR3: CSAREQDSGIAGELFF
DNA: TGCAGTGCTAGAGAGCAGGACAGCGGGATCGCCGGGGAGCTGTTTTTT

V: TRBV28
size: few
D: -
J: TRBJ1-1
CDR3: CASSLTQGGTEAFF
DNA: TGTGCCAGCAGTTTAACCCAGGGTGGAACTGAAGCTTTCTTT

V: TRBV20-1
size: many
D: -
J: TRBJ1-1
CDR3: CSAARDALNTEAFF
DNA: TGCAGTGCTGCCCGGGACGCCTTAAACACTGAAGCTTTCTTT

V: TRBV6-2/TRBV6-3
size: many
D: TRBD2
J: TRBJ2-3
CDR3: CASWGTRKRGGTDTQYF
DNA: TGTGCCAGCTGGGGGACGAGGAAGCGGGGAGGCACAGATACGCAGTATTTT

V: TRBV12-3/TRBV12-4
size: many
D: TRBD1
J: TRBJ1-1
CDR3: CASSKGGQGVTEAFF
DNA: TGTGCCAGCAGTAAGGGGGGACAGGGCGTCACTGAAGCTTTCTTT

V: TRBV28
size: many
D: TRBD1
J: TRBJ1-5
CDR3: CASSLGSQGGNQPQHF
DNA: TGTGCCAGCAGCCTGGGGTCCCAGGGGGGCAATCAGCCCCAGCATTTT

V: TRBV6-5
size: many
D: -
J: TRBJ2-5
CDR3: CASSSRDSGEKTQYF
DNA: TGTGCCAGCAGTTCCCGGGACTCGGGTGAAAAGACCCAGTACTTC

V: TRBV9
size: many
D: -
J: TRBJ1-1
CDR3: CASSVDPDYTEAFF
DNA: TGTGCCAGCAGCGTAGATCCGGATTACACTGAAGCTTTCTTT

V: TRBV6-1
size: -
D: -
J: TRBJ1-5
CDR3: CASSQMAGQPQHF
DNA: TGTGCCAGCAGCCAGATGGCGGGTCAGCCCCAGCATTTT

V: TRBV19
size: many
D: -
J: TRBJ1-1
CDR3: CASSIFDNGIAFF
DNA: TGTGCCAGTAGTATATTTGACAATGGAATCGCTTTCTTT

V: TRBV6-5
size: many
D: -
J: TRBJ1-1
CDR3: CASSYRSGGGNTEAFF
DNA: TGTGCCAGCAGTTACAGGAGCGGCGGGGGGAACACTGAAGCTTTCTTT

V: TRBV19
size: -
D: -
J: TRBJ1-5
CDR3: CASQGWGWYQPQHF
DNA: TGTGCCAGCCAGGGATGGGGTTGGTATCAGCCCCAGCATTTT